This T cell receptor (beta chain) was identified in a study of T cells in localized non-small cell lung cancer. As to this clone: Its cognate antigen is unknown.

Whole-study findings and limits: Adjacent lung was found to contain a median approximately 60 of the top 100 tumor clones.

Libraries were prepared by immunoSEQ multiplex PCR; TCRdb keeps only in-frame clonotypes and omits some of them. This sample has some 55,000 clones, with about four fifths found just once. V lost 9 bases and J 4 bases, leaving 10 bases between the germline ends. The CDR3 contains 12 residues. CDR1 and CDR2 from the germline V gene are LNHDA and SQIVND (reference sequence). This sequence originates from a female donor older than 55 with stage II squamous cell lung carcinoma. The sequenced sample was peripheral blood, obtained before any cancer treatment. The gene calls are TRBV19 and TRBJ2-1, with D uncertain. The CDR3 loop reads CASMGPYNEQFF. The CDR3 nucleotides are TGTGCCAGCATGGGCCCATACAATGAGCAGTTCTTC. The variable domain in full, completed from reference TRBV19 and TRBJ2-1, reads DGGITQSPKYLFRKEGQNVTLSCEQNLNHDAMYWYRQDPGQGLRLIYYSQIVNDFQKGDIAEGYSVSREKKESFPLTVTSAQKNPTAFYLCASMGPYNEQFFGPGTRLTVL.